Sequencing of this TCR beta chain was carried out in a study of blood T cell repertoires in COVID-19. Study details: Acute-phase and convalescent COVID-19 samples originated in the United States, Italy and Spain. T cells, B-cell-depleted T cells, or PBMCs supplied cDNA or gDNA.

This clone was picked up one time. Per the study methods: Amplification from reference gene primers served as the basis for estimated nucleated cell counts. The table came from immunoSEQ multiplex PCR; TCRdb's copy has only in-frame clones and leaves some out. Clone size and the V and J calls come from that table; the DNA yielded D and trimming. Here the sample spans roughly 170,000 clones, roughly four fifths being singletons. The TCR originated in a man in his forties who had recovered from COVID-19. Input material: peripheral blood.

The CDR3 DNA sequence: TGTGCCTCCCGCGGAGGTAGCTATGGCTACACCTTC. It codes for CASRGGSYGYTF. V usage is TRBV6-5 and J usage is TRBJ1-2, with no clear D. Germline V gives CDR1 MNHEY, CDR2 SVGAGI. V lost 11 bases and J lost 4, with 14 bases in between. The CDR3 is made up of 12 amino acids.